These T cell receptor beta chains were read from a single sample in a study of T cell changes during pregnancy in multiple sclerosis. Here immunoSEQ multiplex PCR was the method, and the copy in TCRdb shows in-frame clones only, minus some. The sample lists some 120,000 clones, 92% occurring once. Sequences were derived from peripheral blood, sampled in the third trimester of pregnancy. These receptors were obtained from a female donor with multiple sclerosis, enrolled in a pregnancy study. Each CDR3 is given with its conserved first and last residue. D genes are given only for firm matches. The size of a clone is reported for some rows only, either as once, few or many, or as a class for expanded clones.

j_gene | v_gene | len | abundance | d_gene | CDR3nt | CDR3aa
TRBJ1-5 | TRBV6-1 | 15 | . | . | TGTGCCAGCAGTGACCCGACAGTAAGCAATCAGCCCCAGCATTTT | CASSDPTVSNQPQHF
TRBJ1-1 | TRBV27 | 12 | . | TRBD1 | TGTGCCAGCAGTTACAGGGGCACTGAAGCTTTCTTT | CASSYRGTEAFF
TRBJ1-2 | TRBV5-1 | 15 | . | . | TGCGCCAGCTCCGAGAGCGGCGGGGGTAACTATGGCTACACCTTC | CASSESGGGNYGYTF
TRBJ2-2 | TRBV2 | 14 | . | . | TGTGCCAGCACTTTGGACAAGTCCACCGGGGAGCTGTTTTTT | CASTLDKSTGELFF
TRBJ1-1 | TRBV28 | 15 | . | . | TGTGCCAGCAGTTCCCCCCCAGGGGTGAACACTGAAGCTTTCTTT | CASSSPPGVNTEAFF
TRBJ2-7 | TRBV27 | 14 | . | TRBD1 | TGTGCCAGCGGTGAGGGACAGGGGGCCCACGAGCAGTACTTC | CASGEGQGAHEQYF
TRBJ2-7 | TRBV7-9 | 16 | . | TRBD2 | TGTGCCAGCAGCTTCGACAGGGGACTAGCGGAGGTCGAGCAGTACTTC | CASSFDRGLAEVEQYF
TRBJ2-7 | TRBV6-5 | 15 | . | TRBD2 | TGTGCCAGCAGTTCCGGGACTAGCGGGGACTACGAGCAGTACTTC | CASSSGTSGDYEQYF
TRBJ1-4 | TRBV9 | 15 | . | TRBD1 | TGTGCCAGCAGCTCAGCAGGGGGCTTTGGTGAAAAACTGTTTTTT | CASSSAGGFGEKLFF
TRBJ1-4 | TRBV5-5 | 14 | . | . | TGTGCCAGCAGCTTCGCGGGGGAGGGGGAAAAACTGTTTTTT | CASSFAGEGEKLFF
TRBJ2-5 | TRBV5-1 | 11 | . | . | TGCGCCAGCAGCTACAAAGAGACCCAGTACTTC | CASSYKETQYF
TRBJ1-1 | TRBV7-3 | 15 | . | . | TGTGCCAGCAGCTTTGAACCGGGAATGAACACTGAAGCTTTCTTT | CASSFEPGMNTEAFF
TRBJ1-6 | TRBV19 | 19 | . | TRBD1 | TGTGCCAGTAGTATAGAGGTGAACAGGGGGCTATCCTATAATTCACCCCTCCACTTT | CASSIEVNRGLSYNSPLHF
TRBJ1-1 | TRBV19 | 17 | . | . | TGTGCCAGTAGTATCTCGACAGGACTTTTTATGAACACTGAAGCTTTCTTT | CASSISTGLFMNTEAFF
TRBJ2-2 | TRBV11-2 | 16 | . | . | TGTGCCAGCAGCCCCCGGGGGGCGGGAAATTCCGGGGAGCTGTTTTTT | CASSPRGAGNSGELFF
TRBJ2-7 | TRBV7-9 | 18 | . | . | TGTGCCAGCAGCGGGGACAGGGAGCCTAGCGGGGGTACCTACGAGCAGTACTTC | CASSGDREPSGGTYEQYF
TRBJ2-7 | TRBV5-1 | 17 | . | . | TGCGCCAGCAGCTTGACCGACCCGGGAGCCCAGACCTACGAGCAGTACTTC | CASSLTDPGAQTYEQYF
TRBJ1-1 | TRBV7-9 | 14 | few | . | TGTGCCAGCAGCCAGGTGAACGTGAACACTGAAGCTTTCTTT | CASSQVNVNTEAFF
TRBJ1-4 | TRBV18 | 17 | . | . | TGTGCCAGCTCACCAGCAGAGGCCCTAATCTTTAATGAAAAACTGTTTTTT | CASSPAEALIFNEKLFF
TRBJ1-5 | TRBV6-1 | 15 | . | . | TGTGCCAGCAGTGAAAGAAGACAGCCCAATCAGCCCCAGCATTTT | CASSERRQPNQPQHF
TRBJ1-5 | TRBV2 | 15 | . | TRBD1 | TGTGCCAGCAGCGACGGGACAGGGGGGAATCAGCCCCAGCATTTT | CASSDGTGGNQPQHF
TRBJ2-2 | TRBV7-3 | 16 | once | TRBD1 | TGTGCCAGCAGCTTAACCCGGGGACAGATCACCGGGGAGCTGTTTTTT | CASSLTRGQITGELFF
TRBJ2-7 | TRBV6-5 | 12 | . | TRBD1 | TGTGCCAGCAGGGGACAGGGACCATTTCAGTACTTC | CASRGQGPFQYF
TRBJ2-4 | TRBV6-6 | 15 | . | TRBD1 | TGTGCCAGCAGTTACTCATTCGACAGGGGCCGGGAGTGGTACTTC | CASSYSFDRGREWYF
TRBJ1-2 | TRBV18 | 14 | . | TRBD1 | TGTGCCAGCTCACCAGCCGGGACAGACTATGGCTACACCTTC | CASSPAGTDYGYTF
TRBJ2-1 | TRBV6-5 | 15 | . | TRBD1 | TGTGCCAGCAGGAGGGGGGACAGGGATGCGGGTGAGCAGTTCTTC | CASRRGDRDAGEQFF
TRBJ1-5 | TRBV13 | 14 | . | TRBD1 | TGTGCCAGCAGCTGGGGACAGAGGAATCAGCCCCAGCATTTT | CASSWGQRNQPQHF
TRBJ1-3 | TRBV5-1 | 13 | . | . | TGCGCCAGCTCGGAGGGACGTGGAAACACCATATATTTT | CASSEGRGNTIYF
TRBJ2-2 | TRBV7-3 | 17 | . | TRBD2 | TGTGCCAGCAGCAGCACCTCGGGACTAGCGGGCACCGGGGAGCTGTTTTTT | CASSSTSGLAGTGELFF
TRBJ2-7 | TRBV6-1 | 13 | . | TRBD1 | TGTGCCAGCCGGGGACAGACTCTTTGGGAGCAGTACTTC | CASRGQTLWEQYF
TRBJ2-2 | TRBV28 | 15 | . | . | TGTGCCAGCAGTTCCTCGGACAGACACACCGGGGAGCTGTTTTTT | CASSSSDRHTGELFF
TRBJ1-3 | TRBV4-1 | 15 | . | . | TGCGCCAGCAGCGGTCCGGGACACAATGGAAACACCATATATTTT | CASSGPGHNGNTIYF
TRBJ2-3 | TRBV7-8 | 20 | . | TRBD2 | TGTGCCAGCAGCTTAGGGGAGAGGACTAGCGGGAGTTTGGGCACAGATACGCAGTATTTT | CASSLGERTSGSLGTDTQYF
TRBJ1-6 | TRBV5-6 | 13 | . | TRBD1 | TGTGCCAGCAGCTTGGGCAAGACAGGGTCCCTCCACTTT | CASSLGKTGSLHF
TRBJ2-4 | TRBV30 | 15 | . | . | TGTGCCTGGAGTGGGGGGGTACTAGCCAAAAACATTCAGTACTTC | CAWSGGVLAKNIQYF
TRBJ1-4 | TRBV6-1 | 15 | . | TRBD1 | TGTGCCACCAAACCATTGGACAGGGGAGGTGAAAAACTGTTTTTT | CATKPLDRGGEKLFF
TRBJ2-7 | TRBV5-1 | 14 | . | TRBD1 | TGCGCCAGCAGCTCGACAGGGGTACCCTACGAGCAGTACTTC | CASSSTGVPYEQYF
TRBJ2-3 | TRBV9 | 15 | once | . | TGTGCCAGCAGCGAATCAGGGCCTAGCACAGATACGCAGTATTTT | CASSESGPSTDTQYF
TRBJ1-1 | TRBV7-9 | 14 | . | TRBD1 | TGTGCCAGCAGCTTGCAACAGGGGGACACTGAAGCTTTCTTT | CASSLQQGDTEAFF
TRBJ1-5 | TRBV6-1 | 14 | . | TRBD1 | TGTGCCAGCAGTGACGGAGGGGGCGGGCAGCCCCAGCATTTT | CASSDGGGGQPQHF
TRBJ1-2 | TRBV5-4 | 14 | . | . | TGTGCCAGCAGCCCCTCTCGGGGGGGCTTAGGCTACACCTTC | CASSPSRGGLGYTF
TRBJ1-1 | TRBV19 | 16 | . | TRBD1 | TGTGCCAGTAGTATAGATACTCTACAGGGGCTCGGTGAAGCTTTCTTT | CASSIDTLQGLGEAFF
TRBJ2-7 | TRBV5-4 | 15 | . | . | TGTGCCAGCAGCTTACGGCAGGGCAGCTCCTACGAGCAGTACTTC | CASSLRQGSSYEQYF
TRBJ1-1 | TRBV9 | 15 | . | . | TGTGCCAGCAGCGTAGCCGCAGGGGCGAGAACTGAAGCTTTCTTT | CASSVAAGARTEAFF
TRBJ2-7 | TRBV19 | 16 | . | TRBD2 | TGTGCCAGTAGTATCCTGGGTGGTAGCGGGAGGACCGAGCAGTACTTC | CASSILGGSGRTEQYF
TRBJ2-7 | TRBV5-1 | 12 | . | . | TGCGCCAGCAGCTCCGGGAACTACGAGCAGTACTTC | CASSSGNYEQYF
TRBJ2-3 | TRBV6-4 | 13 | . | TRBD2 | TGTGCCAGCAAACCTAGCGGGGGTAATACGCAGTATTTT | CASKPSGGNTQYF
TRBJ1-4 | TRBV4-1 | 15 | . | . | TGCGCCAGCAGCCATGCTACGACAGGTGAGGAAAAACTGTTTTTT | CASSHATTGEEKLFF
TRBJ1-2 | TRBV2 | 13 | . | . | TGTGCCAGCAGTCAGGGGTCTGCCTATGGCTACACCTTC | CASSQGSAYGYTF
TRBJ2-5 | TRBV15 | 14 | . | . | TGTGCCACCAGCAGAGAAGGCAGGAAGGAGACCCAGTACTTC | CATSREGRKETQYF
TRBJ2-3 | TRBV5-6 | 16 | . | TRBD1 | TGTGCCAGCAGCACGGACAGGGGGCCTTACACAGATACGCAGTATTTT | CASSTDRGPYTDTQYF
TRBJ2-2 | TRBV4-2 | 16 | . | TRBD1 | TGTGCCAGCAGCCAGCGGACAGGCAGAAACACCGGGGAGCTGTTTTTT | CASSQRTGRNTGELFF
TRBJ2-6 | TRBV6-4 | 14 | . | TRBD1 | TGTGCCAGAACAGGGGGCGGTGGGGCCAACGTCCTGACTTTC | CARTGGGGANVLTF
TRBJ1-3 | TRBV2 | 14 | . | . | TGTGCCAGCAGCGTTCTTTACTCTGGAAACACCATATATTTT | CASSVLYSGNTIYF
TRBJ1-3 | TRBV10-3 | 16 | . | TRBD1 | TGTGCCATCAGTGATTGGGACAGAAGCTCTGGAAACACCATATATTTT | CAISDWDRSSGNTIYF
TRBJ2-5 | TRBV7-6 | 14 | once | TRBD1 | TGTGCCAGCAGCATTACTGACAGGGTAGAGACCCAGTACTTC | CASSITDRVETQYF
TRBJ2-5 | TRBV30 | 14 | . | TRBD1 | TGTGCCTGGTACCGGGACAGTCCGGGGGAGACCCAGTACTTC | CAWYRDSPGETQYF
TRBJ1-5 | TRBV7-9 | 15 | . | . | TGTGCCAGCAGCCAGGAGGGAGGGAGCAATCAGCCCCAGCATTTT | CASSQEGGSNQPQHF
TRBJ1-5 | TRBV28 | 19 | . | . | TGTGCCAGCAGTTACCGCCTAGCAGGGGTCCGGCCAGGCAATCAGCCCCAGCATTTT | CASSYRLAGVRPGNQPQHF